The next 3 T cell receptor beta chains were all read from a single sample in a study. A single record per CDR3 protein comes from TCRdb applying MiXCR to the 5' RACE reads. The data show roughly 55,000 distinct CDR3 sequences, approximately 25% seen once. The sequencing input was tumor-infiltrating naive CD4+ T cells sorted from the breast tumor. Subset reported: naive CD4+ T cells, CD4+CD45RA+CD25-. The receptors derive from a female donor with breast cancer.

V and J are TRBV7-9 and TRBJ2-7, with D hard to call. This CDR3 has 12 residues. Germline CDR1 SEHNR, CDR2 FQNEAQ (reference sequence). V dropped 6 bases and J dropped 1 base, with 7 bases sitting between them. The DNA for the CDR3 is TGTGCCAGCAGTGGCAATTCCTACGAGCAGTACTTC. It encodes CASSGNSYEQYF.

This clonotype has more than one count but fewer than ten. Here the CDR3 DNA reads TGCGCCAGCAGCTTGGCCCCCTCGGGGGGGCGAGAGCAGTACTTC. It encodes CASSLAPSGGREQYF. The chain employs TRBV5-1 and TRBJ2-7, with TRBD2 identical over 8 bases. The V and J ends lost 0 bases and 7 bases, in that order; junction bases with no gene match: 9. CDR3 length equals 15 residues. Germline lookup yields CDR1 SGHRS and CDR2 YFSETQ.

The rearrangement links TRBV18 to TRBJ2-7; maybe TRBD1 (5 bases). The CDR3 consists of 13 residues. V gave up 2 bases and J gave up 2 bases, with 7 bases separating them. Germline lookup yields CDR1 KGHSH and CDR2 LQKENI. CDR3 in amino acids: CASSPRGTYEQYF. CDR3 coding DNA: TGTGCCAGCTCACCAAGGGGCACCTACGAGCAGTACTTC. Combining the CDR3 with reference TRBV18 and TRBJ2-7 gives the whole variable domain NAGVMQNPRHLVRRRGQEARLRCSPMKGHSHVYWYRQLPEEGLKFMVYLQKENIIDESGMPKERFSAEFPKEGPSILRIQQVVRGDSAAYFCASSPRGTYEQYFGPGTRLTVT.